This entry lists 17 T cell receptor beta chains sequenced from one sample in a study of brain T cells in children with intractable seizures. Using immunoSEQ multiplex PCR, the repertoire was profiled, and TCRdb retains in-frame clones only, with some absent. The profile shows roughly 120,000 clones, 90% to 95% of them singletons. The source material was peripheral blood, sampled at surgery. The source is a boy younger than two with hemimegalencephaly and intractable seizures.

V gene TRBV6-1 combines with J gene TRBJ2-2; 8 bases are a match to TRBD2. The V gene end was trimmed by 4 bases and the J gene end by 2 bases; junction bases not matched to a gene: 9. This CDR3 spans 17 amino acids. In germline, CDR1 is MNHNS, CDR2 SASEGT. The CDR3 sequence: CASSVGRGGQNTGELFF. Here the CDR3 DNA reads TGTGCCAGCAGTGTCGGCCGGGGGGGGCAAAACACCGGGGAGCTGTTTTTT.

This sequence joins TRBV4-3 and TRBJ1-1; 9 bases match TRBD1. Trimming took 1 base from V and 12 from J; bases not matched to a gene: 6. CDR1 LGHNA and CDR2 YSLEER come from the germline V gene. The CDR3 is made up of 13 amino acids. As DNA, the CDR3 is TGCGCCAGCAGCCAAGCCGGGACAGGGAGAACTTTCTTT. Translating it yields CASSQAGTGRTFF.

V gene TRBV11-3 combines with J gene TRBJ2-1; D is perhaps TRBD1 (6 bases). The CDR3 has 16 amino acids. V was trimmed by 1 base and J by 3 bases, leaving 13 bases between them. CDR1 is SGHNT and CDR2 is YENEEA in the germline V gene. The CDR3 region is CASSLAAGAIYNEQFF. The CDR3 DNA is TGTGCCAGCAGCTTAGCTGCAGGGGCGATCTACAATGAGCAGTTCTTC.

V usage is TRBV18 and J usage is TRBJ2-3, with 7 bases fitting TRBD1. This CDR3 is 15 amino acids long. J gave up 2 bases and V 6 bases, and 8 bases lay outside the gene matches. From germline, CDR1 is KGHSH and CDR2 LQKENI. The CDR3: CASSPTGTNTDTQYF. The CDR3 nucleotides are TGTGCCAGCTCCCCGACAGGGACCAACACAGATACGCAGTATTTT.

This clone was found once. This chain's CDR3 is CASSVVPSGNTIYF. The CDR3 nucleotides read TGTGCCAGCAGCGTAGTCCCTTCTGGAAACACCATATATTTT. The V call is TRBV9, the J call TRBJ1-3; no clear D. The CDR3 runs to 14 residues. The germline V gene encodes CDR1 SGDLS and CDR2 YYNGEE. V dropped 0 bases and J dropped 1 base, with 5 bases sitting between them.

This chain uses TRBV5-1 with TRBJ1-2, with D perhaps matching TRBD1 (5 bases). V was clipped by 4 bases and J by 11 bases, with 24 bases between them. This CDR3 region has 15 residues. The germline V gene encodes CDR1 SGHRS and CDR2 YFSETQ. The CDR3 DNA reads TGCGCCAGCAGCGAGGACCCGGCCAGGGTCATGGGGTACACCTTC. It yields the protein CASSEDPARVMGYTF. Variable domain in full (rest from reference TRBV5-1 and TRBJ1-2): KAGVTQTPRYLIKTRGQQVTLSCSPISGHRSVSWYQQTPGQGLQFLFEYFSETQRNKGNFPGRFSGRQFSNSRSEMNVSTLELGDSALYLCASSEDPARVMGYTFGSGTRLTVV.

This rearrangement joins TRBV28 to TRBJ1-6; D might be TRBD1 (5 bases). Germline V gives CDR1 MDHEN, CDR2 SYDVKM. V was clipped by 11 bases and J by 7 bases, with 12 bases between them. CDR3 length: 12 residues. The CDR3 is CAWGSQNSPLHF. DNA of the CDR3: TGTGCCTGGGGCTCCCAGAATTCACCCCTCCACTTT.

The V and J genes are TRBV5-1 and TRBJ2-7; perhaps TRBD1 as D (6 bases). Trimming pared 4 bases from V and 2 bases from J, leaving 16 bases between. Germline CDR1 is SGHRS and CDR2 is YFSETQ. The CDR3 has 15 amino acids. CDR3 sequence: CASSGTGTKTYEQYF. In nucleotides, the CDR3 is TGCGCCAGCAGCGGGACCGGGACAAAAACCTACGAGCAGTACTTC.

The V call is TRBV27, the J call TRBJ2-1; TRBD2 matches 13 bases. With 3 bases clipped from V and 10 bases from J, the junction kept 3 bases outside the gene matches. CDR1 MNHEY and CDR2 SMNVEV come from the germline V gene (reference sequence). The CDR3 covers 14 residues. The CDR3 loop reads CASSLTSGRSEQFF. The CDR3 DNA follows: TGTGCCAGCAGTTTGACTAGCGGGAGGTCGGAGCAGTTCTTC.

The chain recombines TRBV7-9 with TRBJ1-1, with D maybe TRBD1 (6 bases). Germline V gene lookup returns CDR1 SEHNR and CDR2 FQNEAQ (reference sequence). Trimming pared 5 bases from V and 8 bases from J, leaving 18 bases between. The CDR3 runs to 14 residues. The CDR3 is CASSVGGGRVEAFF. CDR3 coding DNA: TGTGCCAGCAGCGTAGGCGGGGGGCGTGTCGAAGCTTTCTTT.

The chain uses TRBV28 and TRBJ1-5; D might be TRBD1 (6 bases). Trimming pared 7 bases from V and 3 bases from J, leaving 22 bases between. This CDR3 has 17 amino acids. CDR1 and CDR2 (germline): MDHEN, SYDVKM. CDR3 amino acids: CASTYYHSGGANQPQHF. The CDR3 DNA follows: TGTGCCAGCACCTATTACCACTCCGGGGGGGCCAATCAGCCCCAGCATTTT.

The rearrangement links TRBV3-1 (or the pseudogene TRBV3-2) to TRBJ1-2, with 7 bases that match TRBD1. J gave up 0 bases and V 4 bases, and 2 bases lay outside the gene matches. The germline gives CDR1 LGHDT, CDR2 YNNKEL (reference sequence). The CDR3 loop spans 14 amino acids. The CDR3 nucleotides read TGTGCCAGCAGCCCTACAGGGGCTAACTATGGCTACACCTTC. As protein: CASSPTGANYGYTF.

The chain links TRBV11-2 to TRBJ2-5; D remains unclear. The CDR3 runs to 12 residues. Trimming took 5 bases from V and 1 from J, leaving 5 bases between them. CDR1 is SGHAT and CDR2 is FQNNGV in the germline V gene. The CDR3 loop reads CASSHIQETQYF. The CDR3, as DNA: TGTGCCAGCAGCCACATCCAAGAGACCCAGTACTTC.

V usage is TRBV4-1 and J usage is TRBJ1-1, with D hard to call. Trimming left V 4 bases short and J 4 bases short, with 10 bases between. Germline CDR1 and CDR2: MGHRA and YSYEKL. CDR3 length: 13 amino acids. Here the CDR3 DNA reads TGCGCCAGCAGCCCAGGCCCCATCACTGAAGCTTTCTTT. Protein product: CASSPGPITEAFF.

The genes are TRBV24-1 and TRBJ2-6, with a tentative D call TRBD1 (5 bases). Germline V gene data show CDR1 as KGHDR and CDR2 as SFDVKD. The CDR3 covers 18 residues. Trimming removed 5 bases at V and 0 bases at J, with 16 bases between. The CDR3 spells CATSGTTIHNSGANVLTF. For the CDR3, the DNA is TGTGCCACCAGTGGGACAACAATCCACAACTCTGGGGCCAACGTCCTGACTTTC.

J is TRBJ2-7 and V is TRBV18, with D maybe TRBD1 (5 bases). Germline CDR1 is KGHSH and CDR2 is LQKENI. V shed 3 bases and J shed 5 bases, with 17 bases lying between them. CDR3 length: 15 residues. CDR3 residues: CASSPASGRYNEQYF. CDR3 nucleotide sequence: TGTGCCAGCTCACCGGCCTCAGGGCGTTACAACGAGCAGTACTTC.

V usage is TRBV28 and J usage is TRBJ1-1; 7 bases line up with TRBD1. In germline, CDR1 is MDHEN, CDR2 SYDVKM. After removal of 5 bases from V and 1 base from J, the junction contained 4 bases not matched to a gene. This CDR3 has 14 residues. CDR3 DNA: TGTGCCAGCAGTCAGACAGGGTCGAACACTGAAGCTTTCTTT. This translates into CASSQTGSNTEAFF.